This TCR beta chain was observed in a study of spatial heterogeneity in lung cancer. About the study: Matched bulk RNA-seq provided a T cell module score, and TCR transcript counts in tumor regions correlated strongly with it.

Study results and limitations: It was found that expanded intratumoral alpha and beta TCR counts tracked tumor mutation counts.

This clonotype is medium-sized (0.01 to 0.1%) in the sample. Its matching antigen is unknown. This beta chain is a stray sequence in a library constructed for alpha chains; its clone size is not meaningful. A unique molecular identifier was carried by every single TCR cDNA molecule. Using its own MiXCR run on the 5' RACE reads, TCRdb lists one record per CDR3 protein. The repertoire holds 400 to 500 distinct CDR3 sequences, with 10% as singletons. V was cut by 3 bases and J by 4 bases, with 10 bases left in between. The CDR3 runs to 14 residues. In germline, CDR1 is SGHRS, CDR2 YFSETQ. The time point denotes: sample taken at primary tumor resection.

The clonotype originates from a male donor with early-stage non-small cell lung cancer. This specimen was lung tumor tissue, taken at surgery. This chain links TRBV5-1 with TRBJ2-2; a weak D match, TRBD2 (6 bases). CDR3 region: CASSSGLTTGELFF. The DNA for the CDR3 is TGCGCCAGCAGCTCGGGACTCACCACCGGGGAGCTGTTTTTT.